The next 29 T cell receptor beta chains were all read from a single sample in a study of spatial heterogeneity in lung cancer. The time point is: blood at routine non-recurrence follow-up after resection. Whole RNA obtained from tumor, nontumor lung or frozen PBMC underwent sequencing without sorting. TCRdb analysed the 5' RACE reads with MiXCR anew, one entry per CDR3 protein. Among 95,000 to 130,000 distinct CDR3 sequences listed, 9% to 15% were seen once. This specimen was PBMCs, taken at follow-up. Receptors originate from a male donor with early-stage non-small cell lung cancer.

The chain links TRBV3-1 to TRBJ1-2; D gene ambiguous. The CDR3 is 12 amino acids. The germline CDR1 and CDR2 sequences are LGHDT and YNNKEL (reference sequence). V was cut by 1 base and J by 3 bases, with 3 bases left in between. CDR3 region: CASSQVYYGYTF. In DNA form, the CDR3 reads TGTGCCAGCAGCCAAGTATACTATGGCTACACCTTC.

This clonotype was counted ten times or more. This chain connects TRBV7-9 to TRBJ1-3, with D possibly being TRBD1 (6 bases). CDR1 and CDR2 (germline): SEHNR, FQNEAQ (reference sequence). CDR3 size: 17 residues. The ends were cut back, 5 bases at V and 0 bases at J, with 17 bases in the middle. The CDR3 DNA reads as TGTGCCAGCAGCAATTCCGCAGGGACACTCTCTGGAAACACCATATATTTT. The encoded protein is CASSNSAGTLSGNTIYF.

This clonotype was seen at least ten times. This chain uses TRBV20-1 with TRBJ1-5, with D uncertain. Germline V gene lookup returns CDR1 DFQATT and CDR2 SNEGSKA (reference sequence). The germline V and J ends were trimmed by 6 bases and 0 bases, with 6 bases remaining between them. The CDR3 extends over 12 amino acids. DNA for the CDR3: TGCAGTGCCTCAGATAGCAATCAGCCCCAGCATTTT. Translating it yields CSASDSNQPQHF.

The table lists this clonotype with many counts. The CDR3 sequence: CASGDIPQPQHF. In DNA, the CDR3 is TGTGCCAGCGGGGACATCCCCCAGCCCCAGCATTTT. V is TRBV6-5 and J is TRBJ1-5; weak D call: TRBD1 (6 bases). Per germline, CDR1 MNHEY and CDR2 SVGAGI. V was shortened by 8 bases and J by 7 bases, with 12 bases between the two germline ends. This CDR3 contains 12 residues.

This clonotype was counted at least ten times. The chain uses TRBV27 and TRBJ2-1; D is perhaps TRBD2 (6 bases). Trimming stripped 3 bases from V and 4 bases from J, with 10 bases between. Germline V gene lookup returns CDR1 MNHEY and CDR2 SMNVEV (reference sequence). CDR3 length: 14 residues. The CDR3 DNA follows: TGTGCCAGCAGTTTCGGGCGGGGTTACAATGAGCAGTTCTTC. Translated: CASSFGRGYNEQFF.

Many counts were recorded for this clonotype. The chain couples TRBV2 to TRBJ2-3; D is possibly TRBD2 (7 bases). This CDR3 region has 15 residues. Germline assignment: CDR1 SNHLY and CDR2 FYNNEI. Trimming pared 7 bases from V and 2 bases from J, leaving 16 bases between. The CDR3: CASNPGGGLTDTQYF. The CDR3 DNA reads TGTGCCAGCAACCCTGGGGGGGGCCTCACAGATACGCAGTATTTT. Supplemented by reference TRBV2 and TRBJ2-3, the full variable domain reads EPEVTQTPSHQVTQMGQEVILRCVPISNHLYFYWYRQILGQKVEFLVSFYNNEISEKSEIFDDQFSVERPDGSNFTLKIRSTKLEDSAMYFCASNPGGGLTDTQYFGPGTRLTVL.

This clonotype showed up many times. The chain's CDR3 is CSVTSAGNEAFF. Written as DNA, the CDR3 is TGCAGCGTTACCTCGGCAGGGAATGAAGCTTTCTTT. The V call is TRBV29-1, the J call TRBJ1-1, with TRBD1 as a possible D gene (5 bases). V was pared by 5 bases and J by 7 bases, with 14 bases between. Germline CDR1 SQVTM, CDR2 ANQGSEA. The CDR3 length is 12 residues.

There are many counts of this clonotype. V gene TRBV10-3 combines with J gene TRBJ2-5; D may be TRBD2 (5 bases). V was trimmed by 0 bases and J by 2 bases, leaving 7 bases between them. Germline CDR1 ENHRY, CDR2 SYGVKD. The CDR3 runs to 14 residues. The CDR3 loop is CAISESEGQETQYF. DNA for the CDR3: TGTGCCATCAGTGAGTCAGAGGGACAAGAGACCCAGTACTTC.

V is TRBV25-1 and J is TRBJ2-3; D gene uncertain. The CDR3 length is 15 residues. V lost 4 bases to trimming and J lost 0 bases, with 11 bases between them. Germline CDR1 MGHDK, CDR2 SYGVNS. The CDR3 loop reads CASSGYSASTDTQYF. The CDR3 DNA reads TGTGCCAGCAGTGGTTACAGCGCTAGCACAGATACGCAGTATTTT. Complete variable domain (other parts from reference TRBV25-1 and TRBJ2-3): EADIYQTPRYLVIGTGKKITLECSQTMGHDKMYWYQQDPGMELHLIHYSYGVNSTEKGDLSSESTVSRIRTEHFPLTLESARPSHTSQYLCASSGYSASTDTQYFGPGTRLTVL.

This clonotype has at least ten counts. Here the CDR3 DNA reads TGTGCCACCAGCAGAACCCCTGGCGGGGGGTTCCAAAACATTCAGTACTTC. Protein: CATSRTPGGGFQNIQYF. The rearrangement uses TRBV15 and TRBJ2-4, with 8 bases lining up with TRBD2. Germline V gene sequence: CDR1 LNHNV, CDR2 YYDKDF (reference sequence). The CDR3 is 17 amino acids. The J segment lost 5 bases and the V segment lost 2 bases, leaving 11 bases of the junction unmatched.

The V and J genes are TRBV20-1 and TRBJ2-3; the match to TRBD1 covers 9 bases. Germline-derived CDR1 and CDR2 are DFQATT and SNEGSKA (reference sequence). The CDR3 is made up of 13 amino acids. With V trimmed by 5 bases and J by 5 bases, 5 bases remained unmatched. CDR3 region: CSAPTGGVDTQYF. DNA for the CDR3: TGCAGTGCTCCGACAGGGGGGGTAGATACGCAGTATTTT.

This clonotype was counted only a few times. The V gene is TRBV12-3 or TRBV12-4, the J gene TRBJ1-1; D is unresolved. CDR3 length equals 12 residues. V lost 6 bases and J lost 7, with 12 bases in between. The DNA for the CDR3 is TGTGCCAGCAGGGTCGGACCTGGTGAAGCTTTCTTT. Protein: CASRVGPGEAFF.

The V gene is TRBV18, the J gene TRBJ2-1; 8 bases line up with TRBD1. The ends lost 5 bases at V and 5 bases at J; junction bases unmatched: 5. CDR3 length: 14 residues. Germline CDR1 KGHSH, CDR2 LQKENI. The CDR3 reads CASSSGTGNNEQFF. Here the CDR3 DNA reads TGTGCCAGCTCATCCGGGACAGGAAACAATGAGCAGTTCTTC.

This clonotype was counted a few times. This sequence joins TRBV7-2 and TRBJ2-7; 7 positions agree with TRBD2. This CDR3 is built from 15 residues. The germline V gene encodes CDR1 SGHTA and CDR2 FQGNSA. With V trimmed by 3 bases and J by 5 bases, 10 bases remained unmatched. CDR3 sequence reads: CASSFDRGVGHEQYF. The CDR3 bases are TGTGCCAGCAGCTTTGACCGGGGGGTTGGGCACGAGCAGTACTTC.

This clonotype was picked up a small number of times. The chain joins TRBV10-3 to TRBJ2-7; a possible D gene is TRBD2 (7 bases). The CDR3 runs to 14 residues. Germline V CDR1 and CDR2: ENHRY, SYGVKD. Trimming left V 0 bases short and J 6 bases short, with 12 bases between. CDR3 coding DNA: TGTGCCATCAGTGAGTCAACAGGGAGGGGCGAGCAGTACTTC. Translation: CAISESTGRGEQYF.

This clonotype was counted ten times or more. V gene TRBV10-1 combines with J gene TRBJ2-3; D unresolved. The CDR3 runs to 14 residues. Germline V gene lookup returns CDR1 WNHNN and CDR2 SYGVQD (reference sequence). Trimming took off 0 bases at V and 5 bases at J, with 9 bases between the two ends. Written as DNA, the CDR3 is TGCGCCAGCAGTGAGTCCTGGACGCAAGATACGCAGTATTTT. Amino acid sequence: CASSESWTQDTQYF.

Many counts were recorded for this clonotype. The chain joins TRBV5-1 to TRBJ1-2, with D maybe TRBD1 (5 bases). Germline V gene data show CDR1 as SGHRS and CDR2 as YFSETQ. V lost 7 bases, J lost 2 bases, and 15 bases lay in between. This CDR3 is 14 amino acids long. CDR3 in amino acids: CASRGQGGNYGYTF. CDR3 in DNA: TGCGCCAGCCGAGGCCAGGGAGGAAACTATGGCTACACCTTC.

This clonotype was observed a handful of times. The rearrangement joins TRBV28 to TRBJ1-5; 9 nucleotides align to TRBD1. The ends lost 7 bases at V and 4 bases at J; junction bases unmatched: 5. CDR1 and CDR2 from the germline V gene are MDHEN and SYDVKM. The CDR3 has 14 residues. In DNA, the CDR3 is TGTGCCAGCACCCCCGGACAGGGGAATCAGCCCCAGCATTTT. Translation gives CASTPGQGNQPQHF.

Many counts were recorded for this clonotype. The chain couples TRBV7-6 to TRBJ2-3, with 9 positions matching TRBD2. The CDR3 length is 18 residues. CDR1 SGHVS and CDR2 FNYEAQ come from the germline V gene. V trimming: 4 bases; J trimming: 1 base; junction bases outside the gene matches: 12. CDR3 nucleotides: TGTGCCAGCAGCTATACACCTGTGACTAGCGGCGGCACAGATACGCAGTATTTT. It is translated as CASSYTPVTSGGTDTQYF.

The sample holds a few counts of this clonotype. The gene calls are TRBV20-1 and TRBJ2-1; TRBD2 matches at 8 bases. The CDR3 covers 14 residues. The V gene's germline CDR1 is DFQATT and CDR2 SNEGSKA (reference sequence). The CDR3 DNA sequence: TGCAGCAATACGCGAGCGGGGGAGAGGAATGAGCAGTTCTTC. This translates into CSNTRAGERNEQFF.

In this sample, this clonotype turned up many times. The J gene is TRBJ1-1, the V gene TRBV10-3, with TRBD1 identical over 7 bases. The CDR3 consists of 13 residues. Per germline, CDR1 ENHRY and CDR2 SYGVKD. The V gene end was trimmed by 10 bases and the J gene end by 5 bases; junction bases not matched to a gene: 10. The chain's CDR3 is CATDRRDGTEAFF. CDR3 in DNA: TGTGCCACGGACAGGAGGGATGGGACTGAAGCTTTCTTT.

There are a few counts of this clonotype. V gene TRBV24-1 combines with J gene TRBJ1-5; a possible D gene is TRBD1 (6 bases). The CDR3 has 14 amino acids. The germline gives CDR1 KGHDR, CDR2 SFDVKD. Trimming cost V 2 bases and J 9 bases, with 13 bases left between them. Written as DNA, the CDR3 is TGTGCCACCAGTGATTACAGGGCAGGTCGGCCCCAGCATTTT. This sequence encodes CATSDYRAGRPQHF.

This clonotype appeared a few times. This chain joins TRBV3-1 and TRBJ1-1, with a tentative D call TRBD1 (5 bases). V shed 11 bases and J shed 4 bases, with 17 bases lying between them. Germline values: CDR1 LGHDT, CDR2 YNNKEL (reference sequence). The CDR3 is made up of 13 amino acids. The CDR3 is CAPGGSKLTEAFF. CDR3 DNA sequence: TGTGCCCCCGGGGGATCTAAACTCACTGAAGCTTTCTTT.

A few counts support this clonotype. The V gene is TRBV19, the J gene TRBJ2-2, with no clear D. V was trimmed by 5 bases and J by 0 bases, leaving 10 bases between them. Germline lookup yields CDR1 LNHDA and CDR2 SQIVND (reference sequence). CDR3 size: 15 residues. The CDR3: CASSGRFSNTGELFF. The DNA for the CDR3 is TGTGCCAGTAGTGGACGGTTCTCGAACACCGGGGAGCTGTTTTTT. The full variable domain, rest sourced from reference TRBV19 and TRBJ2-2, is DGGITQSPKYLFRKEGQNVTLSCEQNLNHDAMYWYRQDPGQGLRLIYYSQIVNDFQKGDIAEGYSVSREKKESFPLTVTSAQKNPTAFYLCASSGRFSNTGELFFGEGSRLTVL.

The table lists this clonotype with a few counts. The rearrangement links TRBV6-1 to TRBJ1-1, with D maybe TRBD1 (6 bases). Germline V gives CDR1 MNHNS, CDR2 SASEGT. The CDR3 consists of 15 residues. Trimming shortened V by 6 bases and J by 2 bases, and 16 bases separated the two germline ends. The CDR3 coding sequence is TGTGCCAGCAGAGTGAATAGACAGGTAAACACTGAAGCTTTCTTT. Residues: CASRVNRQVNTEAFF.

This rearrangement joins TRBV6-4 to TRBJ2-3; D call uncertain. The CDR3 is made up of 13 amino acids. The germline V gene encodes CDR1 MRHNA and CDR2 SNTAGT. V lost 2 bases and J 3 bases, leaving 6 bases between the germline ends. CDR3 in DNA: TGTGCCAGCAGTGACGGCAGAACAGATACGCAGTATTTT. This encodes CASSDGRTDTQYF.

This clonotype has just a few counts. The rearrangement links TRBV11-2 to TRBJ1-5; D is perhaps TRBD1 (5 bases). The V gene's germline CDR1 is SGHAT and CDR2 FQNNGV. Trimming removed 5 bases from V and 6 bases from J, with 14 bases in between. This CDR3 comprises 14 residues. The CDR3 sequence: CASSIGTERQPQHF. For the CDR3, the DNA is TGTGCCAGCAGCATCGGGACTGAACGTCAGCCCCAGCATTTT. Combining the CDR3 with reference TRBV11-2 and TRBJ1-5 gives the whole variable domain EAGVAQSPRYKIIEKRQSVAFWCNPISGHATLYWYQQILGQGPKLLIQFQNNGVVDDSQLPKDRFSAERLKGVDSTLKIQPAKLEDSAVYLCASSIGTERQPQHFGDGTRLSIL.

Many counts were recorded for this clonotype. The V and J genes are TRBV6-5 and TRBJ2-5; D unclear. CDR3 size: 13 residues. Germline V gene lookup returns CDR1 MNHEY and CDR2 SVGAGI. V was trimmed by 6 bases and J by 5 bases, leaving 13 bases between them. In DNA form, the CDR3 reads TGTGCCAGCAGACTTCCCTTCTCCGAGACCCAGTACTTC. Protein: CASRLPFSETQYF.

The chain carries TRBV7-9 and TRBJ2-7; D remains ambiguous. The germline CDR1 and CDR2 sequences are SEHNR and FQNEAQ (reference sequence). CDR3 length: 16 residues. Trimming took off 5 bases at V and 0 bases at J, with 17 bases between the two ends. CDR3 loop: CASSEPPGRNSYEQYF. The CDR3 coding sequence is TGTGCCAGCAGCGAGCCCCCAGGCAGGAACTCCTACGAGCAGTACTTC.